The next 16 T cell receptor beta chains were all read from a single sample in a study of T-cell memory formation after mild COVID-19. In TCRdb, the 5' RACE reads were re-called with MiXCR into one record per CDR3 protein. The repertoire has 450,000 or so distinct CDR3 sequences, more than 20% of them found once; the top ten carry around 12%. The sample was PBMCs or a T cell subset sorted from them (not recorded which). The receptors stem from an adult woman who had mild COVID-19 (a few samples of this study predate the infection). Cell type and time point are not known.

This clonotype has more than one count but fewer than ten. The chain joins TRBV4-2 to TRBJ1-1; D not certain. V lost 3 bases and J 1 base, leaving 12 bases between the germline ends. Germline CDR1 LGHNA, CDR2 YNFKEQ. The CDR3 extends over 15 amino acids. The chain's CDR3 is CASSHPIGRNTEAFF. The CDR3 nucleotides read TGTGCCAGCAGCCATCCGATAGGCAGGAACACTGAAGCTTTCTTT.

This clonotype appeared a few times. This chain links TRBV11-3 with TRBJ2-7; maybe TRBD2 (6 bases). Germline CDR1 is SGHNT and CDR2 is YENEEA. Trimming stripped 1 base from V and 7 bases from J, with 23 bases between. This CDR3 is 17 amino acids long. CDR3 protein: CASSLGAGTGAGSEQYF. In DNA, the CDR3 is TGTGCCAGCAGCTTAGGAGCGGGTACGGGAGCTGGTAGTGAGCAGTACTTC.

The chain couples TRBV12-3 or TRBV12-4 to TRBJ1-1; TRBD1 agrees at 7 bases. Unmatched junction bases numbered 9, after V lost 4 bases and J lost 4 bases. This CDR3 has 15 amino acids. The CDR3 nucleotides read TGTGCCAGCAGTTCCGTCGACAGGGCGTTCACTGAAGCTTTCTTT. This sequence encodes CASSSVDRAFTEAFF.

This clonotype was counted a few times. This chain uses TRBV7-9 with TRBJ2-1; TRBD2 agrees at 7 bases. Germline V gene data show CDR1 as SEHNR and CDR2 as FQNEAQ (reference sequence). Trimming removed 4 bases from V and 3 bases from J; junction bases left unmatched: 12. The CDR3 is made up of 17 amino acids. The CDR3 coding sequence is TGTGCCAGCAGCTCATCCGGGGGGAGCGGCAACTACAATGAGCAGTTCTTC. The encoded protein is CASSSSGGSGNYNEQFF.

This chain links TRBV7-2 with TRBJ2-5; possibly TRBD1 for D (5 bases). Per the germline V gene, CDR1 is SGHTA and CDR2 is FQGNSA. CDR3 size: 13 residues. The ends were cut back, 4 bases at V and 2 bases at J, with 8 bases in the middle. CDR3 residues: CASSWTKQETQYF. DNA for the CDR3: TGTGCCAGCAGCTGGACAAAACAAGAGACCCAGTACTTC.

V usage is TRBV4-3 and J usage is TRBJ1-6, with unresolved D. Between the trimmed V and J ends, which lost 0 bases and 5 bases, there was a span of 11 bases. The CDR3 runs 16 residues. CDR1 and CDR2 (germline): LGHNA, YSLEER. The CDR3 nucleotides read TGCGCCAGCAGCCAAGAAAAAAGATTGAATAATTCACCCCTCCACTTT. Translation: CASSQEKRLNNSPLHF.

This clonotype showed up just a few times. The rearrangement uses TRBV5-1 and TRBJ1-4, with 8 bases matching TRBD1. V dropped 6 bases and J dropped 0; count of bases not matched to a gene: 7. This CDR3 contains 16 residues. Germline V gene lookup returns CDR1 SGHRS and CDR2 YFSETQ. The DNA for the CDR3 is TGCGCCAGCACCCAGACAGGGGCCACAACTAATGAAAAACTGTTTTTT. It yields the protein CASTQTGATTNEKLFF.

The chain couples TRBV7-9 to TRBJ1-1; 8 nucleotides line up with TRBD1. From germline, CDR1 is SEHNR and CDR2 FQNEAQ (reference sequence). This CDR3 is 14 amino acids long. J lost 6 bases, V lost 3 bases, and 6 bases had no gene match. The CDR3 here is CASSFPRGLSEAFF. CDR3 in DNA: TGTGCCAGCAGCTTCCCCAGGGGGCTCTCTGAAGCTTTCTTT.

The V and J genes are TRBV7-7 and TRBJ2-5; 12 bases are a match to TRBD2. The V and J ends lost 0 bases and 2 bases, in that order; junction bases with no gene match: 7. Per the germline V gene, CDR1 is SSHAT and CDR2 is FNYEAQ (reference sequence). This CDR3 has 18 residues. This CDR3 reads CASSLAWLAGGKQETQYF. DNA for the CDR3: TGTGCCAGCAGCTTAGCGTGGCTAGCGGGGGGGAAACAAGAGACCCAGTACTTC.

This rearrangement joins TRBV11-2 to TRBJ1-1; a weak D match, TRBD1 (6 bases). The CDR3 consists of 13 residues. Germline CDR1 reads SGHAT; CDR2 reads FQNNGV. V lost 5 bases, J lost 3 bases, and 10 bases lay in between. CDR3 bases: TGTGCCAGCAGCGCCGGACAGTACACTGAAGCTTTCTTT. This gives the protein CASSAGQYTEAFF.

This clonotype was counted between two and nine times. The J gene is TRBJ1-1, the V gene TRBV6-1; 11 bases align to TRBD1. The CDR3 length is 15 residues. V was pared by 7 bases and J by 4 bases, with 8 bases of the junction left unmatched. CDR1 MNHNS and CDR2 SASEGT come from the germline V gene. The chain's CDR3 is CASIRTGGGGTEAFF. The CDR3 coding sequence is TGTGCCAGCATCCGGACAGGGGGCGGCGGCACTGAAGCTTTCTTT.

The V call is TRBV5-1, the J call TRBJ2-7; 9 nucleotides line up with TRBD1. The junction had 10 bases not matched to a gene; V was cut back by 4 bases and J by 5 bases. Germline lookup yields CDR1 SGHRS and CDR2 YFSETQ. The CDR3 runs to 15 residues. CDR3 coding DNA: TGCGCCAGCAGCCCCGGGACAGGGTCTACGGACGAGCAGTACTTC. This gives the protein CASSPGTGSTDEQYF. The whole variable domain, filled in from reference TRBV5-1 and TRBJ2-7, reads KAGVTQTPRYLIKTRGQQVTLSCSPISGHRSVSWYQQTPGQGLQFLFEYFSETQRNKGNFPGRFSGRQFSNSRSEMNVSTLELGDSALYLCASSPGTGSTDEQYFGPGTRLTVT.

The chain has TRBV29-1 and TRBJ1-1; D is ambiguous. V shed 2 bases and J shed 0 bases, with 16 bases lying between them. CDR1 and CDR2 from the germline V gene are SQVTM and ANQGSEA. CDR3 length: 16 residues. CDR3 residues: CSVERSVYSLNTEAFF. As DNA, the CDR3 is TGCAGCGTTGAAAGGAGTGTATACAGTTTGAACACTGAAGCTTTCTTT.

Only one count was recorded for this clonotype. The J gene is TRBJ2-3, the V gene TRBV20-1, with TRBD2 identical over 8 bases. The CDR3 has 16 amino acids. After removal of 0 bases from V and 3 bases from J, the junction contained 8 bases not matched to a gene. Germline V gene sequence: CDR1 DFQATT, CDR2 SNEGSKA (reference sequence). CDR3 loop: CSARDFGTRGTDTQYF. CDR3 nucleotide sequence: TGCAGTGCTAGAGATTTCGGGACTAGGGGGACAGATACGCAGTATTTT.

This clonotype was seen a handful of times. The germline gene is not matched at one end of the junction; a read error may be the cause. This chain connects TRBV6-5 to TRBJ2-7, with D uncertain. From germline, CDR1 is MNHEY and CDR2 SVGAGI. This CDR3 is 13 amino acids long. Here the CDR3 reads CASSNSGLYEQYF. In nucleotides, the CDR3 is TGTGCCAGCAGTAACTCGGGTCTTTACGAGCAGTACTTC.

The chain uses TRBV29-1 and TRBJ2-5; 7 bases are a match to TRBD1. With 4 bases clipped from V and 4 bases from J, the junction kept 0 bases outside the gene matches. CDR1 is SQVTM and CDR2 is ANQGSEA in the germline V gene. The CDR3 is 11 amino acids. The CDR3 DNA reads TGCAGCGTTGGGGACAGAGAGACCCAGTACTTC. Encoded protein: CSVGDRETQYF.